This T cell receptor beta chain was sequenced in a study of T cell responses to AZD1222 COVID-19 vaccine. Study conclusions and caveats: Baseline serology detected seropositivity in only six AZD1222 recipients.

Germline V gives CDR1 SGHRS, CDR2 YFSETQ. This CDR3 has 15 residues. The V gene lost 3 bases and the J gene lost 1 base, with 10 bases spanning the gap. Assay: immunoSEQ multiplex PCR; the TCRdb copy retains only in-frame clones and omits some. The table records tens of thousands of clones, approximately 90% of them present only once. For this clone: What it binds is unknown.

This sample comprised peripheral blood, obtained 28 days after the second AZD1222 dose. The TCR sequence derives from an adult who received the AZD1222 COVID-19 vaccine. The chain recombines TRBV5-1 with TRBJ2-2; maybe TRBD2 (5 bases). CDR3 bases: TGCGCCAGCAGCTCCGAGGGCAAGAACACCGGGGAGCTGTTTTTT. Protein: CASSSEGKNTGELFF.